These T cell receptor beta chains were read from a single sample in a study of T cells after posttransplantation cyclophosphamide. Measured with immunoSEQ multiplex PCR; TCRdb has only the in-frame clones, and not every one. Of about 24,000 clones listed, roughly 90% were seen once; the top ten hold around 8.2%. Specimen: PBMCs, collected after an allogeneic stem cell transplant with a calcineurin inhibitor and methotrexate. Source of these receptors: a female patient aged 50 to 65 who received an allogeneic stem cell transplant from an unrelated donor, was CMV-positive, and had chronic GVHD only. T cells may partly derive from the graft donor. Each CDR3 is given with its conserved first and last residue. The order of the fields is clone size, J gene, D gene, V gene, CDR3 protein, CDR3 DNA. D genes are given only for firm matches. Clone sizes are given selectively: once, few, many, or a class where the clone is expanded.

>.|TRBJ2-1|.|TRBV19
CASSMVRGNEQFF
TGTGCCAGTAGTATGGTACGCGGCAATGAGCAGTTCTTC
>once|TRBJ1-1|.|TRBV28
CASSPGLPNTEAFF
TGTGCCAGCAGCCCGGGATTACCGAACACTGAAGCTTTCTTT
>.|TRBJ1-5|TRBD1|TRBV5-8
CASGFGWDRENNQPQHF
TGTGCCAGCGGCTTCGGATGGGACAGGGAAAACAATCAGCCCCAGCATTTT
>.|TRBJ2-7|TRBD2|TRBV2
CASSVLAGAHEQYF
TGTGCCAGCAGTGTACTAGCGGGAGCTCACGAGCAGTACTTC
>.|TRBJ2-1|TRBD2|TRBV7-3
CASSLGLAGGSSYNEQFF
TGTGCCAGCAGCTTAGGGCTAGCGGGAGGGAGCTCCTACAATGAGCAGTTCTTC
>.|TRBJ2-1|.|TRBV12-5
CASGLARNEQFF
TGTGCTAGTGGTTTGGCCCGGAATGAGCAGTTCTTC
>.|TRBJ1-4|.|TRBV27
CAAGGRTNEKLFF
TGTGCAGCCGGGGGAAGAACTAATGAAAAACTGTTTTTT
>.|TRBJ2-7|.|TRBV2
CASSELGRDYEQYF
TGTGCCAGCAGTGAATTAGGCAGGGACTACGAGCAGTACTTC
>.|TRBJ2-1|.|TRBV11-2
CASSSGLSPNEQFF
TGTGCCAGCAGCTCGGGACTCTCCCCCAATGAGCAGTTCTTC
>.|TRBJ2-1|TRBD2|TRBV19
CASSPRGGSRPYNEQFF
TGCGCCAGTAGTCCCCGGGGGGGGTCAAGGCCCTACAATGAGCAGTTCTTC
>.|TRBJ2-3|.|TRBV6-4
CASSVEITDTQYF
TGTGCCAGCAGTGTGGAGATCACAGATACGCAGTATTTT
>few|TRBJ1-3|.|TRBV19
CASSILFRNTIYF
TGTGCCAGTAGTATTTTGTTTCGGAACACCATATATTTT
>once|TRBJ1-5|.|TRBV15
CATSRDRGVQPQHF
TGTGCCACCAGCAGAGATCGCGGGGTCCAGCCCCAGCATTTT
>.|TRBJ2-5|TRBD1|TRBV5-4
CASSLRTGPPATQYF
TGTGCCAGCAGCTTACGGACAGGACCTCCGGCGACCCAGTACTTC
>.|TRBJ2-7|TRBD2|TRBV19
CASSMMAAGGEQYF
TGTGCCAGTAGTATGATGGCCGCGGGGGGCGAGCAGTACTTC
>.|TRBJ1-4|.|TRBV7-2
CASSNAGGLGEKLFF
TGTGCCAGCAGCAACGCGGGGGGGTTAGGTGAAAAACTGTTTTTT
>.|TRBJ2-1|TRBD2|TRBV2
CASSEGTSGLNEQFF
TGTGCCAGCAGTGAAGGGACTAGCGGACTCAATGAGCAGTTCTTC
>.|TRBJ1-1|.|TRBV7-9
CASSPLQQGHMNTEAFF
TGTGCCAGCAGTCCCCTCCAACAGGGCCATATGAACACTGAAGCTTTCTTT
>.|TRBJ1-2|TRBD1|TRBV6-5
CASTRQGANYGYTF
TGTGCCAGCACTCGACAGGGGGCTAACTATGGCTACACCTTC
>.|TRBJ1-1|TRBD1|TRBV29-1
CSVDDRGLNTEAFF
TGCAGCGTAGACGACAGGGGACTGAACACTGAAGCTTTCTTT
>.|TRBJ1-2|.|TRBV29-1
CSVEQGGYTF
TGCAGCGTTGAACAGGGAGGCTACACCTTC
>.|TRBJ2-6|.|TRBV19
CASSAHSGPGANVLTF
TGTGCCAGTAGTGCCCACTCAGGCCCCGGGGCCAACGTCCTGACTTTC
>.|TRBJ2-7|TRBD1|TRBV4-1
CASSQGRDRAYEQYF
TGCGCCAGCAGCCAAGGCCGGGACAGAGCCTACGAGCAGTACTTC
>once|TRBJ1-6|.|TRBV28
CASSFMDMVAYNSPLHF
TGTGCCAGCAGTTTTATGGACATGGTCGCCTATAATTCACCCCTCCACTTT
>.|TRBJ2-5|.|TRBV4-1
CASSQGGSSQETQYF
TGCGCCAGCAGCCAAGGCGGCAGCTCCCAAGAGACCCAGTACTTC
>.|TRBJ1-1|.|TRBV9
CASSPRWDTEAFF
TGTGCCAGCAGCCCGCGGTGGGACACTGAAGCTTTCTTT
>.|TRBJ1-4|.|TRBV19
CASSIGFQRTNEKLFF
TGTGCCAGTAGTATCGGCTTTCAGAGGACTAATGAAAAACTGTTTTTT
>.|TRBJ2-1|TRBD1|TRBV19
CASSLQDRYNEQFF
TGTGCCAGTAGTTTGCAGGACAGGTACAATGAGCAGTTCTTC
>.|TRBJ1-1|.|TRBV6-5
CASRKRGGTEAFF
TGTGCCAGCAGAAAACGTGGGGGGACTGAAGCTTTCTTT
>.|TRBJ1-6|.|TRBV5-6
CASSLGPMYYNSPPHF
TGTGCCAGCAGCTTGGGTCCGATGTACTATAATTCACCCCCCCACTTT
>once|TRBJ2-3|.|TRBV7-3
CASSLLGLGEADTQYF
TGTGCCAGCAGCTTACTCGGACTCGGCGAGGCAGATACGCAGTATTTT
>.|TRBJ1-2|.|TRBV7-3
CASSYDRSTYGYTF
TGTGCCAGCAGCTACGACAGATCCACCTATGGCTACACCTTC
>.|TRBJ2-7|.|TRBV7-2
CASSLQRSSYEQYF
TGTGCCAGCAGCTTACAGCGGAGCTCCTACGAGCAGTACTTC
>.|TRBJ1-1|.|TRBV4-2
CASSLGSPGSKLFF
TGTGCCAGCAGCCTCGGATCCCCGGGGTCGAAGTTGTTCTTT
>.|TRBJ2-2|.|TRBV4-1
CASSPPGLTNTGELFF
TGCGCCAGCAGCCCGCCGGGACTTACTAACACCGGGGAGCTGTTTTTT
>.|TRBJ2-7|.|TRBV5-1
CASSLSVGARYEQYF
TGCGCCAGCAGCCTCTCGGTTGGGGCGCGTTACGAGCAGTACTTC
>.|TRBJ2-7|.|TRBV4-1
CASSQAGSTYEQYF
TGCGCCAGCAGCCAAGCGGGATCGACCTACGAGCAGTACTTC
>.|TRBJ2-4|TRBD2|TRBV19
CASSMPSGRHIQYF
TGTGCCAGTAGTATGCCTAGCGGGAGACACATTCAGTACTTC
>.|TRBJ1-2|TRBD1|TRBV18
CASSIGTGSNYGYTF
TGTGCCAGCTCAATCGGGACAGGCTCTAACTATGGCTACACCTTC
>.|TRBJ2-1|TRBD2|TRBV5-6
CASSLRLAGGGAYNEQFF
TGTGCCAGCAGCTTGCGTCTAGCGGGAGGTGGCGCCTACAATGAGCAGTTCTTC
>few|TRBJ1-6|TRBD1|TRBV30
CAWRDRGLLYNSPLHF
TGTGCCTGGAGGGACAGGGGGCTCCTCTATAATTCACCCCTCCACTTT
>.|TRBJ2-5|.|TRBV30
CAWSLGASETQYF
TGTGCCTGGAGTTTGGGGGCGAGTGAGACCCAGTACTTC
>.|TRBJ2-2|.|TRBV28
CASSPRGPDGELFF
TGTGCCAGCAGTCCCCGAGGCCCTGACGGGGAGCTGTTTTTT
>.|TRBJ2-3|.|TRBV7-3
CASSKEVADTQYF
TGTGCCAGCAGCAAAGAGGTGGCAGATACGCAGTATTTT
>.|TRBJ1-1|.|TRBV4-1
CASSHDTEAFF
TGCGCCAGCAGCCACGACACTGAAGCTTTCTTT
>.|TRBJ1-1|.|TRBV25-1
CASCTGNTEAFF
TGTGCCAGCTGCACAGGGAACACTGAAGCTTTCTTT
>.|TRBJ2-2|.|TRBV7-3
CASSLAVGGGTGELFF
TGTGCCAGCAGCTTAGCAGTGGGAGGGGGCACCGGGGAGCTGTTTTTT
>.|TRBJ2-7|TRBD1|TRBV6-1
CASRGQGPHHEQYF
TGTGCCAGCAGAGGACAGGGTCCACACCACGAGCAGTACTTC
>.|TRBJ2-3|.|TRBV9
CASSVASAADTQYF
TGTGCCAGCAGCGTAGCGAGCGCAGCAGATACGCAGTATTTT
>.|TRBJ2-2|.|TRBV11-3
CASRGGLTGELFF
TGTGCCAGCCGCGGAGGGCTCACCGGGGAGCTGTTTTTT
>few|TRBJ2-2|.|TRBV11-1
CASSLDQTGELFF
TGTGCCAGCAGCTTAGATCAGACCGGGGAGCTGTTTTTT
>.|TRBJ2-1|.|TRBV5-4
CASSLGAPSSYNEQFF
TGTGCCAGCAGCTTGGGGGCCCCAAGCTCCTACAATGAGCAGTTCTTC
>.|TRBJ1-1|TRBD1|TRBV5-1
CASSYGTGVEAFF
TGCGCCAGCAGCTATGGGACAGGAGTTGAAGCTTTCTTT
>.|TRBJ2-5|TRBD2|TRBV19
CASSIGSGRRETQYF
TGTGCCAGTAGTATAGGGAGCGGGAGACGAGAGACCCAGTACTTC
>.|TRBJ2-2|TRBD2|TRBV19
CASRSSGRANTGELFF
TGTGCCAGTAGATCTAGCGGGAGGGCGAACACCGGGGAGCTGTTTTTT